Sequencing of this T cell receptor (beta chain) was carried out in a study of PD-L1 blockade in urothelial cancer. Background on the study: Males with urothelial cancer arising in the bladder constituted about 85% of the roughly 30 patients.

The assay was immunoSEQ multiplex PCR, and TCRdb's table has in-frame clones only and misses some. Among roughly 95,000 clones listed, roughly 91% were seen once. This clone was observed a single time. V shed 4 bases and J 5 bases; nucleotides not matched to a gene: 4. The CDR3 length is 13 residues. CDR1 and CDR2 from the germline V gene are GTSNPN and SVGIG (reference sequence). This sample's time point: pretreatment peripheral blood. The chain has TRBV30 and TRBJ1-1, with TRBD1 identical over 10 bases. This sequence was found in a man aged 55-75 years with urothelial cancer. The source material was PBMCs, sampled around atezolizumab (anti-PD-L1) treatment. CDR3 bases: TGTGCCTGGACGGGACAGGGGAAAACTGAAGCTTTCTTT. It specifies CAWTGQGKTEAFF.